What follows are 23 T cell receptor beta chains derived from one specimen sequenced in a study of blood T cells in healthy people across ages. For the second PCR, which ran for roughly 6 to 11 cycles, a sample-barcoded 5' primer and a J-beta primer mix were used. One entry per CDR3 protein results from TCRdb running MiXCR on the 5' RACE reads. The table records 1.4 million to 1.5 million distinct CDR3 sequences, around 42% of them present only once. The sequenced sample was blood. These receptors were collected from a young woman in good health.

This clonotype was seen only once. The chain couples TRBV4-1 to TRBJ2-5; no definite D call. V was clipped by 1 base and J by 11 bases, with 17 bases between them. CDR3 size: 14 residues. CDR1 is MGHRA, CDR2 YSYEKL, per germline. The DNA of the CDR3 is TGCGCCAGCAGCCAAGCCCCTTTGACAAATGAGCAGTACTTC. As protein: CASSQAPLTNEQYF.

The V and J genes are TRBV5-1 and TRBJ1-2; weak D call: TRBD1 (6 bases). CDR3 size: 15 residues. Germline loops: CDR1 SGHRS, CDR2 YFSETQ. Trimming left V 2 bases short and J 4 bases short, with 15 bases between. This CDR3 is CASSFDRSPSYGYTF. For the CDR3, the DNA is TGCGCCAGCAGCTTTGACAGGTCGCCTTCCTATGGCTACACCTTC. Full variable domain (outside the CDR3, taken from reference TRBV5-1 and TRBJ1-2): KAGVTQTPRYLIKTRGQQVTLSCSPISGHRSVSWYQQTPGQGLQFLFEYFSETQRNKGNFPGRFSGRQFSNSRSEMNVSTLELGDSALYLCASSFDRSPSYGYTFGSGTRLTVV.

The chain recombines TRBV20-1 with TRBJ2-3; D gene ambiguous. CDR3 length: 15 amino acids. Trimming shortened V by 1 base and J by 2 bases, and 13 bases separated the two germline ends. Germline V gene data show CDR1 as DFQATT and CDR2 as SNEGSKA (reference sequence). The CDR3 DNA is TGCAGTGCTAGAGGGGCGCGGAACCCCACAGATACGCAGTATTTT. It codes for CSARGARNPTDTQYF.

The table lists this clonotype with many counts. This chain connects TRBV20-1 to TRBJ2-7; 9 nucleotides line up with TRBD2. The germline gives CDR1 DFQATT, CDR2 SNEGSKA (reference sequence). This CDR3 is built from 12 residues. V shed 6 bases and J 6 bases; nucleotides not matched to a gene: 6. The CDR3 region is CSALGLAPEQYF. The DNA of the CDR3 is TGCAGTGCCCTGGGACTAGCCCCCGAGCAGTACTTC.

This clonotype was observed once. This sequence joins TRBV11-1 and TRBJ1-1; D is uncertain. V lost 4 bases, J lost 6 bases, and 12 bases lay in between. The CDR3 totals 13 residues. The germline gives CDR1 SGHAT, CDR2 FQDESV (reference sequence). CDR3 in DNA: TGTGCCAGCAGCTACCCTAGCCCACCTGAAGCTTTCTTT. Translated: CASSYPSPPEAFF.

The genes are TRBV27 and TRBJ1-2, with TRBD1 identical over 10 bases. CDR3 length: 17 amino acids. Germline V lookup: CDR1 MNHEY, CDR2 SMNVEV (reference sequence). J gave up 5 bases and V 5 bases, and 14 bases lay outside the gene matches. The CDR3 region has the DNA TGTGCCAGCAGTCCCCGTTGGCCGGGACAGGGGTTTTATGGCTACACCTTC. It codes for CASSPRWPGQGFYGYTF.

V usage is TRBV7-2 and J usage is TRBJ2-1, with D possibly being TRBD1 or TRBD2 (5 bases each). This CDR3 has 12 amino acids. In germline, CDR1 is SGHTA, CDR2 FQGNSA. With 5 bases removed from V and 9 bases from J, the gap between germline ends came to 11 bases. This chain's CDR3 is CASSVQRGEQFF. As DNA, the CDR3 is TGTGCCAGCAGCGTACAGAGGGGTGAGCAGTTCTTC.

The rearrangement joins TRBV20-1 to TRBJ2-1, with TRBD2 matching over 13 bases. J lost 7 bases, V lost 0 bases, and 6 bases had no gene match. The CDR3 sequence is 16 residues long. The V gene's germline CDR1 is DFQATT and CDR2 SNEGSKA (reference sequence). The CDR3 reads CSAREEGLAGKNEQFF. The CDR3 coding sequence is TGCAGTGCTAGAGAAGAGGGACTAGCGGGGAAAAATGAGCAGTTCTTC.

The CDR3 reads CASSPSGRPGNEQFF. The CDR3 DNA reads as TGTGCCAGCAGCCCAAGCGGGAGGCCCGGCAATGAGCAGTTCTTC. The chain is built from TRBV12-3 or TRBV12-4 and TRBJ2-1, with TRBD2 matching over 9 bases. Losses at the gene ends were 6 bases for V and 6 bases for J; bases not matched to a gene: 9. This CDR3 region has 15 residues.

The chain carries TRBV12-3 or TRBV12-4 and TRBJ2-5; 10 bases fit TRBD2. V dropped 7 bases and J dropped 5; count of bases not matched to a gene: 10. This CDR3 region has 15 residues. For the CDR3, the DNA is TGTGCCAGCACGTACGCCGGGACTAGCGCCGAGACCCAGTACTTC. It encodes CASTYAGTSAETQYF.

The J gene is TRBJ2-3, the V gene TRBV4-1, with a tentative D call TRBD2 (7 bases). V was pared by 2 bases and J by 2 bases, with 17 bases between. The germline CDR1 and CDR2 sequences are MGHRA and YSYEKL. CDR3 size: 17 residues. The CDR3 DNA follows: TGCGCCAGCAGCCAACACCGCGCGGGGGCTAACACAGATACGCAGTATTTT. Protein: CASSQHRAGANTDTQYF.

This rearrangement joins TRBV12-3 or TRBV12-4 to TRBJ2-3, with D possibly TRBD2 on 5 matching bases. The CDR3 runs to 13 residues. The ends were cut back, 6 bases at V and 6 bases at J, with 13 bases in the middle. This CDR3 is CASRPWTGDTQYF. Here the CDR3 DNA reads TGTGCCAGCAGACCTTGGACGGGGGATACGCAGTATTTT.

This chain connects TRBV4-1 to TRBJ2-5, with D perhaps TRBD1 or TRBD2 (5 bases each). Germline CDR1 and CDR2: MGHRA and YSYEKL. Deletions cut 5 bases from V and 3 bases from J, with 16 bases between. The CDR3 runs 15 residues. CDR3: CASSDLGKGKETQYF. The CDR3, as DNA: TGCGCCAGCAGCGACCTCGGGAAGGGGAAAGAGACCCAGTACTTC.

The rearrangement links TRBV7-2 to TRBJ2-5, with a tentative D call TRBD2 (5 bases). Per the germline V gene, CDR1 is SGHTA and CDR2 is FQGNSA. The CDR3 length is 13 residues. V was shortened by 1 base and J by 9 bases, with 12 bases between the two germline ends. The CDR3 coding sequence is TGTGCCAGCAGCTTAGATACCAGCGGAGCCCAGTACTTC. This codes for CASSLDTSGAQYF.

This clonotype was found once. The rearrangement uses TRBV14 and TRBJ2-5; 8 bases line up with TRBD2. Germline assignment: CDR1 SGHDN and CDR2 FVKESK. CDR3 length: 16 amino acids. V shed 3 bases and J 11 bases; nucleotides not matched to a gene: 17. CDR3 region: CASSQASFGGASEQYF. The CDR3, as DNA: TGTGCCAGCAGCCAGGCATCTTTCGGGGGGGCCAGTGAGCAGTACTTC.

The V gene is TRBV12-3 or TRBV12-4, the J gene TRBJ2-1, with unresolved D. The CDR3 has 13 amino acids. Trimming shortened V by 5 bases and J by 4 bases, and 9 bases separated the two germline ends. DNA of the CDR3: TGTGCCAGCAGTCCTAAAAAGTACAATGAGCAGTTCTTC. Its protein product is CASSPKKYNEQFF.

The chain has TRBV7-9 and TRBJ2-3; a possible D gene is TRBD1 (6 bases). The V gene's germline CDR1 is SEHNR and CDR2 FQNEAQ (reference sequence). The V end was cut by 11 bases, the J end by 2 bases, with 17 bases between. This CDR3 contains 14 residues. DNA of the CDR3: TGTGCCGACTCGGGACAACCTTCCACAGATACGCAGTATTTT. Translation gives CADSGQPSTDTQYF.

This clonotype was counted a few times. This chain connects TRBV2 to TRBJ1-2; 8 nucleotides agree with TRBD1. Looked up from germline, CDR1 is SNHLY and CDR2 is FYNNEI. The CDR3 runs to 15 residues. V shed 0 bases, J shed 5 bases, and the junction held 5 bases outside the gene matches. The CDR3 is CASSEAPTGVYGYTF. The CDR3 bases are TGTGCCAGCAGTGAAGCGCCGACAGGGGTGTATGGCTACACCTTC.

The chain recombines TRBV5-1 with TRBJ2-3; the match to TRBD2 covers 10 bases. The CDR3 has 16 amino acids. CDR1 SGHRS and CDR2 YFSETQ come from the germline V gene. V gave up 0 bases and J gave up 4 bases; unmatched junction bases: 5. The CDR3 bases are TGCGCCAGCAGCTTGGCCGCTAGCGGGGGTGCAGATACGCAGTATTTT. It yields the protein CASSLAASGGADTQYF. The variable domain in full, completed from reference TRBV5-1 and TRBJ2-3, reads KAGVTQTPRYLIKTRGQQVTLSCSPISGHRSVSWYQQTPGQGLQFLFEYFSETQRNKGNFPGRFSGRQFSNSRSEMNVSTLELGDSALYLCASSLAASGGADTQYFGPGTRLTVL.

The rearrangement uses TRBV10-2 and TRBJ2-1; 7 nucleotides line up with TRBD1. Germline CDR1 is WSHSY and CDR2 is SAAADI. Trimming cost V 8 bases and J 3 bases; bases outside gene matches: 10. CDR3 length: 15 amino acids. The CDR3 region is CASGTDYPGYNEQFF. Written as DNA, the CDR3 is TGCGCCAGCGGGACAGACTATCCTGGCTACAATGAGCAGTTCTTC.

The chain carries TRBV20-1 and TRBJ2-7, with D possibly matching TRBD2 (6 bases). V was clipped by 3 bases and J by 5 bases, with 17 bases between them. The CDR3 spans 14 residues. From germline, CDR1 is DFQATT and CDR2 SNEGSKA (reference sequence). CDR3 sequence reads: CSASITGADDEQYF. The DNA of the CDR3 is TGCAGTGCTAGTATAACGGGAGCGGACGACGAGCAGTACTTC.

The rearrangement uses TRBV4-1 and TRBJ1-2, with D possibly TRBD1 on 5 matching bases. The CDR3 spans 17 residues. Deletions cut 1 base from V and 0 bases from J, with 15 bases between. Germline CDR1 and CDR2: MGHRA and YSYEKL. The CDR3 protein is CASSQVGGAGANYGYTF. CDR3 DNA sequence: TGCGCCAGCAGCCAAGTTGGGGGAGCGGGGGCTAACTATGGCTACACCTTC.

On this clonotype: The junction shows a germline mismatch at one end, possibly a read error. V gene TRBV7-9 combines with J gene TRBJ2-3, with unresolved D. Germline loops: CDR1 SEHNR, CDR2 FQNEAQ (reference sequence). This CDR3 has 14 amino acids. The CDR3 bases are TGTGCCAGCGTCGGAACTAATCTCCCAGATACGCGGTATTTT. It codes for CASVGTNLPDTRYF.